The 27 T cell receptor beta chains reported below all come from one sample, sequenced in a study of TIL therapy for anti-PD-1-resistant metastatic lung cancer. Sequencing used immunoSEQ v3. This table comes from immunoSEQ multiplex PCR, and its TCRdb copy is limited to in-frame clones, with some not included. This sample has 57,000 or so clones, with 80% to 90% found just once. The time point was: pre-treatment sample, taken before nivolumab and TIL therapy. The sequencing here drew on blood, taken at baseline. The receptors come from a person between 30 and 80 years old with non-small cell lung cancer.

This clone was seen a single time. The J gene is TRBJ2-3, the V gene TRBV7-9, with a tentative D call TRBD2 (6 bases). V was shortened by 7 bases and J by 1 base, with 12 bases between the two germline ends. The V gene's germline CDR1 is SEHNR and CDR2 FQNEAQ (reference sequence). The CDR3 consists of 14 residues. The CDR3 nucleotides are TGTGCCAGCATGCGGGGCTTCGGCACAGATACGCAGTATTTT. As protein: CASMRGFGTDTQYF. Full variable domain (rest looked up from reference TRBV7-9 and TRBJ2-3): DTGVSQNPRHKITKRGQNVTFRCDPISEHNRLYWYRQTLGQGPEFLTYFQNEAQLEKSRLLSDRFSAERPKGSFSTLEIQRTEQGDSAMYLCASMRGFGTDTQYFGPGTRLTVL.

The chain combines TRBV11-2 with TRBJ2-7; perhaps TRBD1 as D (6 bases). Germline-derived CDR1 and CDR2 are SGHAT and FQNNGV. The CDR3 has 13 amino acids. V was clipped by 2 bases and J by 6 bases, with 11 bases between them. CDR3 sequence: CASSLQQGGEQYF. In DNA, the CDR3 is TGTGCCAGCAGCTTACAACAGGGCGGCGAGCAGTACTTC.

The DNA of the CDR3 is TGTGCCTGGAAAAGAGGGGGCAGCACAGATACGCAGTATTTT. Encoded protein: CAWKRGGSTDTQYF. This sequence joins TRBV30 and TRBJ2-3; 7 bases map to TRBD1. CDR3 length equals 14 residues. The V gene end was trimmed by 4 bases and the J gene end by 0 bases; junction bases not matched to a gene: 4. Germline CDR1 reads GTSNPN; CDR2 reads SVGIG (reference sequence).

The chain carries TRBV5-1 and TRBJ2-3; TRBD2 matches 13 bases. Losses at the gene ends were 2 bases for V and 1 base for J; bases not matched to a gene: 7. Germline-derived CDR1 and CDR2 are SGHRS and YFSETQ. This CDR3 region has 18 residues. For the CDR3, the DNA is TGCGCCAGCAGCTTTAGACTAGCGGGGGGTATTGGCACAGATACGCAGTATTTT. Protein product: CASSFRLAGGIGTDTQYF. Complete variable domain (other parts from reference TRBV5-1 and TRBJ2-3): KAGVTQTPRYLIKTRGQQVTLSCSPISGHRSVSWYQQTPGQGLQFLFEYFSETQRNKGNFPGRFSGRQFSNSRSEMNVSTLELGDSALYLCASSFRLAGGIGTDTQYFGPGTRLTVL.

This clone showed up just once. The rearrangement uses TRBV19 and TRBJ2-2, with 7 bases matching TRBD2. This CDR3 contains 16 residues. The ends lost 1 base at V and 2 bases at J; junction bases unmatched: 4. Germline V gene lookup returns CDR1 LNHDA and CDR2 SQIVND (reference sequence). CDR3 in amino acids: CASSIGGGSNTGELFF. The CDR3 coding sequence is TGTGCCAGTAGTATAGGAGGCGGGAGCAACACCGGGGAGCTGTTTTTT.

The V and J genes are TRBV4-1 and TRBJ2-3, with a tentative D call TRBD1 (5 bases). Germline V gene lookup returns CDR1 MGHRA and CDR2 YSYEKL. The CDR3 covers 15 residues. V was clipped by 2 bases and J by 5 bases, with 14 bases between them. The DNA for the CDR3 is TGCGCCAGCAGCCAAAAGAAGGACATGGGAGATACGCAGTATTTT. This sequence encodes CASSQKKDMGDTQYF.

The rearrangement links TRBV15 to TRBJ2-1, with 7 positions matching TRBD2. Germline trimming cut 2 bases from V and 6 bases from J; bases unmatched to any gene: 10. CDR1 and CDR2 from the germline V gene are LNHNV and YYDKDF (reference sequence). This CDR3 contains 16 residues. CDR3 coding DNA: TGTGCCACCAGCAGACCTCTAGGCGGGAGTGGCAATGAGCAGTTCTTC. Its protein product is CATSRPLGGSGNEQFF.

This clone has a handful of counts. The chain recombines TRBV25-1 with TRBJ1-4; D is ambiguous. CDR1 and CDR2 (germline): MGHDK, SYGVNS. V shed 6 bases and J shed 4 bases, with 15 bases lying between them. The CDR3 totals 15 residues. CDR3 residues: CASRPSGLINEKLFF. The DNA of the CDR3 is TGTGCCAGCAGGCCATCCGGACTCATTAATGAAAAACTGTTTTTT.

V gene TRBV18 combines with J gene TRBJ2-7; tentative D call: TRBD1 (6 bases). The CDR3 extends over 13 amino acids. Trimming took off 0 bases at V and 6 bases at J, with 9 bases between the two ends. In germline, CDR1 is KGHSH, CDR2 LQKENI. The CDR3 loop reads CASSPPARGEQYF. For the CDR3, the DNA is TGTGCCAGCTCACCACCGGCCAGGGGCGAGCAGTACTTC.

The genes are TRBV28 and TRBJ2-5; D is ambiguous. V shed 4 bases and J shed 5 bases, with 14 bases lying between them. This CDR3 is built from 14 residues. CDR1 and CDR2 from the germline V gene are MDHEN and SYDVKM. CDR3 loop: CASSSEGGVETQYF. In DNA, the CDR3 is TGTGCCAGCAGTTCTGAAGGCGGAGTGGAGACCCAGTACTTC.

This chain connects TRBV6-5 to TRBJ2-1; a weak D match, TRBD2 (5 bases). CDR3 length equals 11 residues. Germline lookup yields CDR1 MNHEY and CDR2 SVGAGI. Trimming cost V 2 bases and J 14 bases, with 10 bases left between them. The CDR3 loop reads CASSYRGGEFF. The DNA of the CDR3 is TGTGCCAGCAGTTACCGGGGTGGGGAGTTCTTC.

This sequence joins TRBV27 and TRBJ1-2; TRBD1 matches 11 bases. After removal of 4 bases from V and 6 bases from J, the junction contained 7 bases not matched to a gene. The CDR3 sequence is 15 residues long. Germline V gene sequence: CDR1 MNHEY, CDR2 SMNVEV (reference sequence). The CDR3 sequence is CASSSGQGAFDGYTF. The CDR3 bases are TGTGCCAGCAGTTCCGGACAGGGGGCATTTGATGGCTACACCTTC.

The chain has TRBV30 and TRBJ2-3; D may match TRBD1 or TRBD2 (6 bases each). With 7 bases removed from V and 5 bases from J, the gap between germline ends came to 16 bases. The CDR3 sequence is 13 residues long. Germline CDR1 and CDR2: GTSNPN and SVGIG (reference sequence). The chain's CDR3 is CAFEGGVEDTQYF. DNA of the CDR3: TGTGCCTTTGAGGGGGGTGTTGAAGATACGCAGTATTTT. The entire variable domain, with the rest obtained from reference TRBV30 and TRBJ2-3, is as follows: SQTIHQWPATLVQPVGSPLSLECTVEGTSNPNLYWYRQAAGRGLQLLFYSVGIGQISSEVPQNLSASRPQDRQFILSSKKLLLSDSGFYLCAFEGGVEDTQYFGPGTRLTVL.

J is TRBJ2-7 and V is TRBV11-1; weak D call: TRBD2 (5 bases). Trimming left V 5 bases short and J 2 bases short, with 16 bases between. CDR1 and CDR2 (germline): SGHAT, FQDESV (reference sequence). CDR3 size: 15 residues. The CDR3 region has the DNA TGTGCCAGCAGCCCGGGATGGCTTGGGGCCTACGAGCAGTACTTC. This codes for CASSPGWLGAYEQYF.

In this sample, this clone turned up once. The chain recombines TRBV7-3 with TRBJ2-3; 11 bases map to TRBD2. The V gene end was trimmed by 1 base and the J gene end by 6 bases; junction bases not matched to a gene: 6. The CDR3 totals 16 residues. The germline CDR1 and CDR2 sequences are SGHTA and FQGTGA. The CDR3 DNA sequence: TGTGCCAGCAGCTTAAGTCCTAGCGGGAGGTCTGATACGCAGTATTTT. Translated: CASSLSPSGRSDTQYF.

The CDR3: CASSRPTGLGTDTQYF. The DNA for the CDR3 is TGTGCCAGCAGCCGCCCAACAGGGTTAGGCACAGATACGCAGTATTTT. The chain combines TRBV7-9 with TRBJ2-3; tentative D call: TRBD1 (6 bases). CDR3 length: 16 residues. Germline V gene sequence: CDR1 SEHNR, CDR2 FQNEAQ (reference sequence). The germline V and J ends were trimmed by 5 bases and 1 base, with 16 bases remaining between them.

The CDR3 nucleotides read TGTGCCAGCAACCCTTTGGCCAAGACGGGGGATACGCAGTATTTT. It yields the protein CASNPLAKTGDTQYF. The gene calls are TRBV2 and TRBJ2-3; D might be TRBD2 (5 bases). The germline CDR1 and CDR2 sequences are SNHLY and FYNNEI. The germline V and J ends were trimmed by 7 bases and 6 bases, with 20 bases remaining between them. CDR3 length: 15 residues.

V usage is TRBV27 and J usage is TRBJ1-3; tentative D call: TRBD1 (6 bases). The CDR3 contains 15 residues. Looked up from germline, CDR1 is MNHEY and CDR2 is SMNVEV (reference sequence). Trimming took 4 bases from V and 0 from J, leaving 10 bases between them. This chain's CDR3 is CASSWSGASGNTIYF. The DNA of the CDR3 is TGTGCCAGCAGTTGGTCGGGGGCCTCTGGAAACACCATATATTTT.

The chain has TRBV6-5 and TRBJ2-3, with 7 bases aligning to TRBD1. The CDR3 extends over 15 amino acids. With 2 bases clipped from V and 1 base from J, the junction kept 3 bases outside the gene matches. Germline CDR1 MNHEY, CDR2 SVGAGI. The CDR3 DNA is TGTGCCAGCAGTTACGCCGGACAGGGCACAGATACGCAGTATTTT. This translates into CASSYAGQGTDTQYF.

This rearrangement joins TRBV15 to TRBJ1-2; possible D gene TRBD1, 5 bases. Per the germline V gene, CDR1 is LNHNV and CDR2 is YYDKDF (reference sequence). The CDR3 spans 16 residues. Trimming shortened V by 0 bases and J by 5 bases, and 16 bases separated the two germline ends. The CDR3 region has the DNA TGTGCCACCAGCAGAGACCGGGGCAGGGTAGAGTATGGCTACACCTTC. This encodes CATSRDRGRVEYGYTF.

The chain employs TRBV11-3 and TRBJ2-2; D ambiguous. V gave up 0 bases and J gave up 2 bases, with 4 bases separating them. Germline V CDR1 and CDR2: SGHNT, YENEEA. The CDR3 runs 14 residues. CDR3 DNA sequence: TGTGCCAGCAGCTTAGAATTAAACACCGGGGAGCTGTTTTTT. Its protein is CASSLELNTGELFF.

CDR3 loop: CASSLSRNTGELFF. Here the CDR3 DNA reads TGTGCCAGCAGCTTAAGCCGGAACACCGGGGAGCTGTTTTTT. The J gene is TRBJ2-2, the V gene TRBV11-2; no definite D call. Per the germline V gene, CDR1 is SGHAT and CDR2 is FQNNGV. The CDR3 extends over 14 amino acids. V was pared by 2 bases and J by 1 base, with 5 bases between.

The gene calls are TRBV5-1 and TRBJ1-6; 9 nucleotides match TRBD1. The CDR3 length is 15 residues. Germline values: CDR1 SGHRS, CDR2 YFSETQ. With V trimmed by 2 bases and J by 4 bases, 1 base remained unmatched. CDR3 nucleotide sequence: TGCGCCAGCAGCTTCGGGACAGGGTATAATTCACCCCTCCACTTT. Translation gives CASSFGTGYNSPLHF. Full variable domain (outside the CDR3, taken from reference TRBV5-1 and TRBJ1-6): KAGVTQTPRYLIKTRGQQVTLSCSPISGHRSVSWYQQTPGQGLQFLFEYFSETQRNKGNFPGRFSGRQFSNSRSEMNVSTLELGDSALYLCASSFGTGYNSPLHFGNGTRLTVT.

This rearrangement joins TRBV19 to TRBJ2-1; TRBD2 matches at 11 bases. Germline V gene data show CDR1 as LNHDA and CDR2 as SQIVND (reference sequence). CDR3 length equals 15 residues. Trimming cost V 8 bases and J 5 bases; bases outside gene matches: 8. CDR3 DNA sequence: TGTGCCAGTCACCCTAGCGGGGGGACGAACAATGAGCAGTTCTTC. Amino acids: CASHPSGGTNNEQFF. Drawing the rest from reference TRBV19 and TRBJ2-1, the complete variable domain is DGGITQSPKYLFRKEGQNVTLSCEQNLNHDAMYWYRQDPGQGLRLIYYSQIVNDFQKGDIAEGYSVSREKKESFPLTVTSAQKNPTAFYLCASHPSGGTNNEQFFGPGTRLTVL.

The V call is TRBV9, the J call TRBJ1-3, with 9 bases that match TRBD1. CDR3 size: 14 residues. Looked up from germline, CDR1 is SGDLS and CDR2 is YYNGEE. Trimming cost V 7 bases and J 4 bases; bases outside gene matches: 6. The CDR3 loop reads CASRPGTGGNTIYF. The CDR3 nucleotides are TGTGCCAGCCGCCCAGGGACAGGGGGAAACACCATATATTTT.

This chain joins TRBV6-1 and TRBJ1-3; possibly TRBD1 for D (5 bases). V was cut by 0 bases and J by 9 bases, with 9 bases left in between. CDR3 length: 13 residues. Germline assignment: CDR1 MNHNS and CDR2 SASEGT. DNA for the CDR3: TGTGCCAGCAGTGAAGCAGGGGTGGGCACCATATATTTT. Translation: CASSEAGVGTIYF.

The V and J genes are TRBV11-2 and TRBJ2-3, with D uncertain. Trimming left V 4 bases short and J 1 base short, with 9 bases between. The germline gives CDR1 SGHAT, CDR2 FQNNGV. The CDR3 has 14 amino acids. The CDR3 reads CASSYLWRTDTQYF. The CDR3 nucleotides read TGTGCCAGCAGCTACCTGTGGCGCACAGATACGCAGTATTTT.